A single sample gave rise to the 13 T cell receptor beta chains below, sequenced in a study of T cell clonotyping in hematopoietic cell transplantation. Data came from immunoSEQ multiplex PCR; TCRdb stores just in-frame clones and leaves some out. The sample includes 10,000 to 15,000 clones, 75% to 95% of them seen just once. The sequencing sample was made of peripheral blood mononuclear cells. The receptors stem from a man aged 30-40 years in good health. Some clones in this sample may be carry-over from other donors' samples.

This chain links TRBV5-1 with TRBJ2-7; the D gene is possibly TRBD2 (5 bases). CDR3 length equals 14 residues. V lost 0 bases, J lost 5 bases, and 12 bases lay in between. Germline V CDR1 and CDR2: SGHRS, YFSETQ. In DNA, the CDR3 is TGCGCCAGCAGCTTGGCGGGGTATTTCCACGAGCAGTACTTC. Amino acids: CASSLAGYFHEQYF.

The rearrangement links TRBV4-1 to TRBJ2-3; D gene ambiguous. This CDR3 is built from 11 residues. The V gene's germline CDR1 is MGHRA and CDR2 YSYEKL. Trimming left V 6 bases short and J 2 bases short, with 3 bases between. CDR3 sequence reads: CASRDTDTQYF. DNA of the CDR3: TGCGCCAGCAGGGACACAGATACGCAGTATTTT.

The chain is built from TRBV5-1 and TRBJ2-1; TRBD2 matches at 10 bases. CDR3 length: 16 amino acids. Germline-derived CDR1 and CDR2 are SGHRS and YFSETQ. Trimming removed 0 bases from V and 7 bases from J; junction bases left unmatched: 7. CDR3 DNA: TGCGCCAGCAGCTTGGGGCTAGCGGGAGTGGGGAATGAGCAGTTCTTC. Amino acid sequence: CASSLGLAGVGNEQFF.

The V and J genes are TRBV7-9 and TRBJ1-6; 11 positions match TRBD1. Trimming cost V 4 bases and J 9 bases; bases outside gene matches: 8. The CDR3 loop spans 16 amino acids. The V gene's germline CDR1 is SEHNR and CDR2 FQNEAQ (reference sequence). This CDR3 reads CASSSQSGTGGSPLHF. CDR3 DNA: TGTGCCAGCAGCTCACAATCCGGGACAGGGGGTTCACCCCTCCACTTT. Using reference TRBV7-9 and TRBJ1-6 for the parts outside the CDR3, the full variable domain is DTGVSQNPRHKITKRGQNVTFRCDPISEHNRLYWYRQTLGQGPEFLTYFQNEAQLEKSRLLSDRFSAERPKGSFSTLEIQRTEQGDSAMYLCASSSQSGTGGSPLHFGNGTRLTVT.

This rearrangement joins TRBV7-6 to TRBJ2-7, with D perhaps TRBD1 (6 bases). Trimming shortened V by 0 bases and J by 3 bases, and 12 bases separated the two germline ends. From germline, CDR1 is SGHVS and CDR2 FNYEAQ. CDR3 size: 15 residues. CDR3: CASSLANRDGYEQYF. The CDR3 bases are TGTGCCAGCAGCTTAGCCAACAGGGACGGCTACGAGCAGTACTTC.

The table lists this clone with a few counts. The chain couples TRBV4-3 to TRBJ1-1, with D unresolved. Per germline, CDR1 LGHNA and CDR2 YSLEER. Trimming left V 0 bases short and J 4 bases short, with 9 bases between. The CDR3 is 14 residues long. CDR3 sequence reads: CASSQDPWGTEAFF. The DNA for the CDR3 is TGCGCCAGCAGCCAAGACCCGTGGGGCACTGAAGCTTTCTTT.

This chain links TRBV7-2 with TRBJ2-7; 8 positions match TRBD1. The CDR3 spans 17 residues. Germline-derived CDR1 and CDR2 are SGHTA and FQGNSA. V lost 4 bases and J lost 2; bases outside the gene matches: 13. The CDR3 loop reads CASSSSFVRTGTYEQYF. The DNA for the CDR3 is TGTGCCAGCAGCTCCAGCTTTGTCAGGACAGGGACCTACGAGCAGTACTTC.

The chain recombines TRBV6-7 with TRBJ1-5, with 10 positions matching TRBD1. TRBV6-7 is known as an ORF, though its function is uncertain. This CDR3 contains 20 residues. V lost 4 bases to trimming and J lost 9 bases; unmatched junction nucleotides: 24. CDR3 in amino acids: CASSLSKGVGTGDIRGPQHF. The DNA of the CDR3 is TGTGCCAGCAGTTTGTCTAAAGGCGTCGGGACAGGGGATATTCGCGGGCCCCAGCATTTT.

The chain carries TRBV4-2 and TRBJ2-7, with D uncertain. This CDR3 spans 16 amino acids. The V end lost 1 base, the J end lost 2 bases, and 15 bases lay between the germline ends. Germline lookup yields CDR1 LGHNA and CDR2 YNFKEQ. The CDR3 bases are TGTGCCAGCAGCCAAGCCGGATACGGTGGGACCTACGAGCAGTACTTC. Translated: CASSQAGYGGTYEQYF.

The chain uses TRBV27 and TRBJ1-2; 7 nucleotides line up with TRBD1. CDR1 MNHEY and CDR2 SMNVEV come from the germline V gene (reference sequence). CDR3 size: 15 residues. The V segment lost 3 bases and the J segment 4 bases; nucleotides outside the gene matches: 8. DNA of the CDR3: TGTGCCAGCAGTTTTCTAGCCGGGACAGCCTATGGCTACACCTTC. It translates to CASSFLAGTAYGYTF.

The CDR3 sequence: CASSSQGDGNTIYF. The CDR3 DNA reads TGCGCCAGCAGCTCACAGGGGGATGGAAACACCATATATTTT. V and J are TRBV5-1 and TRBJ1-3; 8 bases fit TRBD1. V shed 3 bases and J 3 bases; nucleotides not matched to a gene: 2. The CDR3 totals 14 residues. Germline V gene sequence: CDR1 SGHRS, CDR2 YFSETQ.

This chain links TRBV5-6 with TRBJ2-3, with D possibly called TRBD1 or TRBD2 (5 bases each). CDR1 SGHDT and CDR2 YYEEEE come from the germline V gene. CDR3 size: 15 residues. Trimming shortened V by 4 bases and J by 2 bases, and 14 bases separated the two germline ends. The CDR3 spells CASSQLGTSTDTQYF. The CDR3, as DNA: TGTGCCAGCAGCCAACTCGGGACCTCCACAGATACGCAGTATTTT.

V and J are TRBV6-1 and TRBJ2-2; 11 bases line up with TRBD2. Germline CDR1 reads MNHNS; CDR2 reads SASEGT. Germline trimming cut 2 bases from V and 4 bases from J; bases unmatched to any gene: 0. The CDR3 extends over 15 amino acids. Written as DNA, the CDR3 is TGTGCCAGCAGTGAACTAGCGGGGGGCACCGGGGAGCTGTTTTTT. Translating it yields CASSELAGGTGELFF.